This TCR beta chain was observed in a study of T-cell memory formation after mild COVID-19. This clonotype was seen a handful of times. TCRdb re-analysed the 5' RACE reads in MiXCR, keeping a single row per CDR3 protein. The sample lists roughly 170,000 distinct CDR3 sequences, less than 20% occurring once. The CDR3 runs to 15 residues. After removal of 6 bases from V and 7 bases from J, the junction contained 9 bases not matched to a gene. The receptor was derived from a man aged 18 to 35 who had mild COVID-19 (a few samples of this study predate the infection). Cell type and time point are not known. Sequencing input: PBMCs or a T cell subset sorted from them (not recorded which). The V call is TRBV12-3 or TRBV12-4, the J call TRBJ1-6; 7 positions match TRBD1. This chain's CDR3 is CASRALGQTNSPLHF. Written as DNA, the CDR3 is TGTGCCAGCAGGGCCTTGGGACAGACGAATTCACCCCTCCACTTT.